This TCR beta chain is drawn from a study of cytomegalovirus exposure and HLA in healthy donors. Study details: According to later analysis, the same platform produced the approximately 120 validation and several hundred first-cohort repertoires.

General study points: Clusters of TCRs from the first cohort tended to co-occur in the 110 or so validation repertoires (as a later analysis found). The authors listed roughly 150 TCR beta chains as cytomegalovirus-associated.

Produced via immunoSEQ multiplex PCR; TCRdb's table is partial and in-frame only. The top ten clones hold 0.69% of a sample with under 100,000 clones, 95% of them seen once. As for this clone: Its antigen is still unknown.

The CDR3 is 14 amino acids. Germline V CDR1 and CDR2: LGHNA, YSLEER. Trimming shortened V by 0 bases and J by 10 bases, and 10 bases separated the two germline ends. The chain joins TRBV4-3 to TRBJ1-6, with a possible D match to TRBD1 (5 bases). Material: PBMCs. The TCR sequence derives from a woman younger than 35 in good health and CMV-seronegative. DNA for the CDR3: TGCGCCAGCAGCCAAGATCGGACAAACTCACCCCTCCACTTT. It specifies CASSQDRTNSPLHF.